What follows are 9 T cell receptor beta chains derived from one specimen sequenced in a study of Tregs in tolerant kidney transplant recipients (dated by TCRdb to about 2019). Receptor libraries were prepared by the immunoSEQ multiplex PCR assay. The immuneACCESS repertoire file appears here via TCRdb, limited to in-frame rearrangements. These files lack a portion of the clones; in checked studies, under half of the deficit traces to unresolved V genes, and the cause of the others is not known. The sample table lists around 43,000 clones, under 95% of them with a count of one. The ten top clones hold about 0.71% of the sample. Sequenced sample: Tregs from blood. Source of these receptors: a human donor in good health.

The J gene is TRBJ1-3, the V gene TRBV7-9, with D unclear. The CDR3 has 19 amino acids. Between the trimmed V and J ends, which lost 5 bases and 0 bases, there was a span of 23 bases. The V gene's germline CDR1 is SEHNR and CDR2 FQNEAQ (reference sequence). The CDR3 reads CASSATRLHSGSSGNTIYF. The DNA of the CDR3 is TGTGCCAGCAGCGCAACCCGCCTCCATTCCGGGAGCTCTGGAAACACCATATATTTT. Using reference TRBV7-9 and TRBJ1-3 for the parts outside the CDR3, the full variable domain is DTGVSQNPRHKITKRGQNVTFRCDPISEHNRLYWYRQTLGQGPEFLTYFQNEAQLEKSRLLSDRFSAERPKGSFSTLEIQRTEQGDSAMYLCASSATRLHSGSSGNTIYFGEGSWLTVV.

The J gene is TRBJ1-1, the V gene TRBV18, with D perhaps TRBD1 (5 bases). Trimming took off 2 bases at V and 6 bases at J, with 22 bases between the two ends. The CDR3 totals 17 residues. Germline CDR1 is KGHSH and CDR2 is LQKENI. The CDR3 is CASSPYLPREYFAEAFF. The DNA of the CDR3 is TGTGCCAGCTCACCATACCTCCCCAGGGAGTATTTTGCTGAAGCTTTCTTT.

The chain uses TRBV12-5 and TRBJ2-2, with 8 bases that match TRBD1. CDR1 is LGHNT, CDR2 FRNRAP, per germline. J lost 5 bases, V lost 3 bases, and 5 bases had no gene match. This CDR3 comprises 15 residues. CDR3 bases: TGTGCTAGTGGTTTTTTAGGACAGGGAACCGGGGAGCTGTTTTTT. Its protein is CASGFLGQGTGELFF.

Note on this clone: Other DNA variants within this sample encode the same CDR3. The genes are TRBV9 and TRBJ1-6, with a tentative D call TRBD1 (5 bases). This CDR3 has 16 residues. Trimming cost V 0 bases and J 0 bases, with 7 bases left between them. Germline V gene lookup returns CDR1 SGDLS and CDR2 YYNGEE. DNA of the CDR3: TGTGCCAGCAGCGTAGGGGGGAGCTCCTATAATTCACCCCTCCACTTT. Residues: CASSVGGSSYNSPLHF.

The CDR3: CASTIAKRGNGYTF. The CDR3 coding sequence is TGTGCCAGCACCATCGCCAAGAGGGGGAATGGCTACACCTTC. The chain has TRBV2 and TRBJ1-2, with D possibly TRBD1 on 6 matching bases. Germline V gene data show CDR1 as SNHLY and CDR2 as FYNNEI. This CDR3 is built from 14 residues. Trimming stripped 7 bases from V and 6 bases from J, with 18 bases between.

The V and J genes are TRBV19 and TRBJ1-4; D remains unclear. Germline values: CDR1 LNHDA, CDR2 SQIVND (reference sequence). Trimming removed 7 bases from V and 7 bases from J, with 16 bases in between. The CDR3 has 14 residues. The CDR3 region is CASTPTPSGEKLFF. The CDR3 coding sequence is TGTGCCAGTACCCCTACCCCTTCGGGTGAAAAACTGTTTTTT. The whole variable domain, remainder taken from reference TRBV19 and TRBJ1-4, is DGGITQSPKYLFRKEGQNVTLSCEQNLNHDAMYWYRQDPGQGLRLIYYSQIVNDFQKGDIAEGYSVSREKKESFPLTVTSAQKNPTAFYLCASTPTPSGEKLFFGSGTQLSVL.

The chain links TRBV5-1 to TRBJ1-1; 8 positions agree with TRBD1. The CDR3 runs to 16 residues. Germline V gene lookup returns CDR1 SGHRS and CDR2 YFSETQ. V trimming: 1 base; J trimming: 3 bases; junction bases outside the gene matches: 8. The chain's CDR3 is CASSLNPQGADTEAFF. As DNA, the CDR3 is TGCGCCAGCAGCTTGAACCCCCAGGGGGCGGACACTGAAGCTTTCTTT.

This chain connects TRBV5-1 to TRBJ2-3; a weak D match, TRBD1 (5 bases). The germline V gene encodes CDR1 SGHRS and CDR2 YFSETQ. V gave up 4 bases and J gave up 1 base, with 10 bases separating them. This CDR3 contains 14 residues. The CDR3 DNA sequence: TGCGCCAGCAGCCAAGGGGCCCGCACAGATACGCAGTATTTT. As protein: CASSQGARTDTQYF.

The chain couples TRBV5-1 to TRBJ2-3; D remains unclear. The V gene lost 4 bases and the J gene lost 6 bases, with 9 bases spanning the gap. This CDR3 has 12 amino acids. Looked up from germline, CDR1 is SGHRS and CDR2 is YFSETQ. The CDR3 protein is CASSLNQDTQYF. CDR3 in DNA: TGCGCCAGCAGCCTGAATCAGGATACGCAGTATTTT.